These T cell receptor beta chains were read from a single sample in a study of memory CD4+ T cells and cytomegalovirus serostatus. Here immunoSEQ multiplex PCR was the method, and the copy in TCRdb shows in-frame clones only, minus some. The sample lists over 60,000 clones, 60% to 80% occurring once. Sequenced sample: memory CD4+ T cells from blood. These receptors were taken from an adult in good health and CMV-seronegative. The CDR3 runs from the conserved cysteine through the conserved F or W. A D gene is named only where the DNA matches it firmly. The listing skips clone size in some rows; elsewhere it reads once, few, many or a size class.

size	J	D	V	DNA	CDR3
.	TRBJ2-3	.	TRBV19	TGTGCCAGTAGGGGCCCCGGGGGCCTCACAGATACGCAGTATTTT	CASRGPGGLTDTQYF
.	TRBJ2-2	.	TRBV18	TGTGCCAGCTCACCATTCCAGAACACCGGGGAGCTGTTTTTT	CASSPFQNTGELFF
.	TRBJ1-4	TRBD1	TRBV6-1	TGTGCCACCAAGACAGGGGGTCGTGAAAAACTGTTTTTT	CATKTGGREKLFF
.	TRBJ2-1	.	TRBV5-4	TGTGCCAGCAGCTTGGCAGGCCCCGGGAATGAGCAGTTCTTC	CASSLAGPGNEQFF
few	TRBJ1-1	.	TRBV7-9	TGTGCCAGCAGGAACACTGAAGCTTTCTTT	CASRNTEAFF
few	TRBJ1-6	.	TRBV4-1	TGCGCCAGCAGCCACCGAGCCCTAGAAAATTCACCCCTCCACTTT	CASSHRALENSPLHF
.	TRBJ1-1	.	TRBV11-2	TGTGCCAGCAGCCCCACAGAATTCACTGAAGCTTTCTTT	CASSPTEFTEAFF
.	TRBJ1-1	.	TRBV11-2	TGTGCCAGCAGTCGGGACTACACTGAAGCTTTCTTT	CASSRDYTEAFF
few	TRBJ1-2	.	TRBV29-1	TGCAGCGTTGTAACAGGAGTAAATGGCTACACCTTC	CSVVTGVNGYTF
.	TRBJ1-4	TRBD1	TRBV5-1	TGCGCCAGCAGCTGGGACAGTAATGAAAAACTGTTTTTT	CASSWDSNEKLFF
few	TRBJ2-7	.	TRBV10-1	TGCGCCAGCAGTGAGAGGGAATCAGGGAAACTCTACGAGCAGTACTTC	CASSERESGKLYEQYF
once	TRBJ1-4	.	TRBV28	TGTGCCAGCAGTTTGGCTATCACTACAACTAATGAAAAACTGTTTTTT	CASSLAITTTNEKLFF
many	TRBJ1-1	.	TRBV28	TGTGCCAGCAGTTCCCTCCTGAACACTGAAGCTTTCTTT	CASSSLLNTEAFF
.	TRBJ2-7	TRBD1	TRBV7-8	TGTGCCAGCAGCGTACTCGCCGGCGGACAGGGCACTACCAACTACGAGCAGTACTTC	CASSVLAGGQGTTNYEQYF
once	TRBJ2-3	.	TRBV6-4	TGTGCCAGCAGGGCATCTCCCGCCACAGATACGCAGTATTTT	CASRASPATDTQYF
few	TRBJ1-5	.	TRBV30	TGTGCCTGGAGCCCAACAGGAGGTAATCAGCCCCAGCATTTT	CAWSPTGGNQPQHF
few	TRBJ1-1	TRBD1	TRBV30	TGTGCCTGGGCCCGGGACAGGATCCCTGAAGCTTTCTTT	CAWARDRIPEAFF
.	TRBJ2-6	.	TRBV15	TGTGCCACCAGCAGAGATCCCCGCCGATCGGTCAGCGCCTCTGGGGCCAACGTCCTGACTTTC	CATSRDPRRSVSASGANVLTF
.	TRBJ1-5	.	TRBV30	TGTGCCTGGAGCGCCCCCCGGAGTCAGCCCCAGCATTTT	CAWSAPRSQPQHF
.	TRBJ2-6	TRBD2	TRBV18	TGTGCCAGCTCGGAAACTAGCGGGGCTGTCGGGGCCAACGTCCTGACTTTC	CASSETSGAVGANVLTF
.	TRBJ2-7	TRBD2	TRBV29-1	TGCAGCGTCCATTCGGGACTAGCGGGAGTTTCCTACGAGCAGTACTTC	CSVHSGLAGVSYEQYF
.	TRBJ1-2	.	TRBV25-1	TGTGCCAGCAGCCAGAATGGCTACACCTTC	CASSQNGYTF
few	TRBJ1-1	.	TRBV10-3	TGTGCCATCAGTTACTCCGGGGGGACCTTGAACACTGAAGCTTTCTTT	CAISYSGGTLNTEAFF
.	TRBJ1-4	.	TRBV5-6	TGTGCCAGCAGACAGGGAGGCACAACTAATGAAAAACTGTTTTTT	CASRQGGTTNEKLFF
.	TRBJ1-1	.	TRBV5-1	TGCGCCAGCAGATTACAGGGAGACACTGAAGCTTTCTTT	CASRLQGDTEAFF
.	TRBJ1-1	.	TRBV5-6	TGTGCCAGCAGCTTGGGGCAGGGGACGAACACTGAAGCTTTCTTT	CASSLGQGTNTEAFF
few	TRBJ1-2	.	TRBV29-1	TGCAGCGTTGAGGGCAGCTACACCTTC	CSVEGSYTF
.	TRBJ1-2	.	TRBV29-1	TGCAGCGTTGCCCCGACTCTGGCTTATGGCTACACCTTC	CSVAPTLAYGYTF
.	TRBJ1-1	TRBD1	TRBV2	TGTGCCAGCAGTCGGGGGACAGTGAACACTGAAGCTTTCTTT	CASSRGTVNTEAFF
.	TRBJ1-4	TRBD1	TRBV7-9	TGTGCCAGCAGCTTAGTTGGGGGACAGGGTCAAGCAGGACTGTTTTTT	CASSLVGGQGQAGLFF
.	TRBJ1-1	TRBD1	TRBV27	TGTGCCAGCAGTTTCCTACAGGGGAAGACTGAAGCTTTCTTT	CASSFLQGKTEAFF
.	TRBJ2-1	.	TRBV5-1	TGCGCCAGCAGCTCTATAGCGGGGACAGACAATGAGCAGTTCTTC	CASSSIAGTDNEQFF
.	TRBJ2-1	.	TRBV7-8	TGTGCCAGCAGGAGAATTGGGGGTCCCTACAATGAGCAGTTCTTC	CASRRIGGPYNEQFF
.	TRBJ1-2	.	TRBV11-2	TGTGCCAGCAGCTTAACAGGCGTCTATGGCTACACCTTC	CASSLTGVYGYTF
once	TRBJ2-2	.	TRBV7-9	TGTGCCAGCAGCCTACAATCCACCGGGGAGCTGTTTTTT	CASSLQSTGELFF
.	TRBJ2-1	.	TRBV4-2	TGTGCCAGCAGCCAAGCCAAGGACCTGTACAATGAGCAGTTCTTC	CASSQAKDLYNEQFF
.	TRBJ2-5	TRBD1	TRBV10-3	TGTGCCATCAGTGGGGCCGGGACAGGGTCCCAAGAGACCCAGTACTTC	CAISGAGTGSQETQYF
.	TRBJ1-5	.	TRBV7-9	TGTGCCAGCAGCCAAACGATGGGTCAGCCCCAGCATTTT	CASSQTMGQPQHF
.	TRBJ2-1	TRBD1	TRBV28	TGTGCCAGCAGTTTCGGACAGGGCGATGAGCAGTTCTTC	CASSFGQGDEQFF
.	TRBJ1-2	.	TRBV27	TGTGCCTCCCACGGGAGGGTGGGAGGCTACACCTTC	CASHGRVGGYTF
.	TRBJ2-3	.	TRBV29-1	TGCAGCGTTGAATCGGGGTTCGGCACAGATACGCAGTATTTT	CSVESGFGTDTQYF
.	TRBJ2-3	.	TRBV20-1	TGCAGTGCTACCCACTCTGATACGCAGTATTTT	CSATHSDTQYF
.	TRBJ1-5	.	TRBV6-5	TGTGCCAGCAGACCCGGGACTAGCAATCAGCCCCAGCATTTT	CASRPGTSNQPQHF
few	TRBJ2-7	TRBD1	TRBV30	TGTGCCTGCCAGGGGGCTCAACCCTACGAGCAGTACTTC	CACQGAQPYEQYF
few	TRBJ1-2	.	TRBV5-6	TGTGCCAGCAGCTCCGGACAGACAAGGACTAACTATGGCTACACCTTC	CASSSGQTRTNYGYTF
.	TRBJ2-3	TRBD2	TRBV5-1	TGCGCCAGCAGCTCCTCGACTAGCGGGGTATTAGTAGATACGCAGTATTTT	CASSSSTSGVLVDTQYF
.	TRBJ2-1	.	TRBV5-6	TGTGCCAGCAGCTCCCCGGGACGCGGATACAATGAGCAGTTCTTC	CASSSPGRGYNEQFF
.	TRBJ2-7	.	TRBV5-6	TGTGCCAGCGGAAGGGCATCCTACGAGCAGTACTTC	CASGRASYEQYF
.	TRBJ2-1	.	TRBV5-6	TGTGCCAGCAGCTGGAGGGGCCCTTACAATGAGCAGTTCTTC	CASSWRGPYNEQFF
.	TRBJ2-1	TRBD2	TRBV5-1	TGCGCCAGCAGCTCGACTAGCGGGAGTATCAATGAGCAGTTCTTC	CASSSTSGSINEQFF
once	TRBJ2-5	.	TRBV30	TGTGCCTGGAGTGGGGGGTTACAAGAGACCCAGTACTTC	CAWSGGLQETQYF